This T cell receptor (beta chain) was sequenced for a study of beta chain features in type 1 diabetes. Germline V gives CDR1 SQVTM, CDR2 ANQGSEA. CDR3 size: 13 residues. V was cut by 4 bases and J by 4 bases, with 14 bases left in between. A remark on this clone: No antigen is known for it.

Reverse transcription of all isolated RNA meant that expressed TCRB transcripts were sequenced. Profiling relied on immunoSEQ multiplex PCR, and the TCRdb table lists in-frame clones only, not all of them. The sample has over 300,000 clones, about a tenth seen once; the top ten hold roughly 0.99%. Study results and limitations: Type 1 diabetes patients showed a moderate but significant shortening of TCRB CDR3s in all four CD4+ subsets. Relative to healthy donors, patients appeared to have naive, central memory and Treg TCRB repertoires that were more similar.

The source material was central memory CD4+ T cells from blood. The chain combines TRBV29-1 with TRBJ2-7, with D maybe TRBD1 (5 bases). The TCR comes from a man under 40 with type 1 diabetes. CDR3 residues: CSVVKSGNYEQYF. The CDR3, as DNA: TGCAGCGTTGTAAAGTCAGGGAATTACGAGCAGTACTTC.